This section outlines one T cell receptor beta chain sequence together with its context. Its antigen is currently unknown. These data originate in a study of cytomegalovirus exposure and HLA in healthy donors. Study-level background: The study's early data release held about 80 million unique TCRs from HLA-typed donors.

This CDR3 contains 17 residues. V was shortened by 3 bases and J by 0 bases, with 18 bases between the two germline ends. The germline CDR1 and CDR2 sequences are GTSNPN and SVGIG (reference sequence). General observations from the study: There was a cluster of highly shared sequence variants that was likely a sequencing artifact. Three CMV-associated chains were confirmed in vitro to be specific for CMV antigens.

Both 60 Vbeta primers and 13 Jbeta primers went into the PCR. Assay used: immunoSEQ multiplex PCR; TCRdb lists only in-frame clones, some missing. The table includes about 120,000 clones, around 78% detected once. The sample was PBMCs. This TCR was recovered from a woman younger than 45 in good health and CMV-seropositive. The chain combines TRBV30 with TRBJ1-3; TRBD1 might be the D (5 bases). Here the CDR3 reads CAWRARGVNLSGNTIYF. CDR3 in DNA: TGTGCCTGGAGGGCCCGGGGGGTAAACCTCTCTGGAAACACCATATATTTT.